This entry is about one TCR beta chain. Some clones are missing from TCRdb's copy, which holds only in-frame ones; the method was immunoSEQ multiplex PCR. This sample has about 130,000 clones; around nine tenths occur once, and the top ten carry roughly 3.2%. This record belongs to a study of control samples from healthy donors and cancer patients. V lost 5 bases, J lost 5 bases, and 14 bases stayed unmatched. This CDR3 has 16 residues. CDR1 is SEHNR and CDR2 is FQNEAQ in the germline V gene (reference sequence). This clonotype originated in a man aged 50 to 59 in good health. The chain uses TRBV7-9 and TRBJ2-7, with 8 bases identical to TRBD1. Sequenced material: blood. CDR3 protein: CASSHDATGAPDEQYF. Here the CDR3 DNA reads TGTGCCAGCAGCCACGATGCGACAGGGGCACCGGACGAGCAGTACTTC. Using reference TRBV7-9 and TRBJ2-7 for the parts outside the CDR3, the full variable domain is DTGVSQNPRHKITKRGQNVTFRCDPISEHNRLYWYRQTLGQGPEFLTYFQNEAQLEKSRLLSDRFSAERPKGSFSTLEIQRTEQGDSAMYLCASSHDATGAPDEQYFGPGTRLTVT.